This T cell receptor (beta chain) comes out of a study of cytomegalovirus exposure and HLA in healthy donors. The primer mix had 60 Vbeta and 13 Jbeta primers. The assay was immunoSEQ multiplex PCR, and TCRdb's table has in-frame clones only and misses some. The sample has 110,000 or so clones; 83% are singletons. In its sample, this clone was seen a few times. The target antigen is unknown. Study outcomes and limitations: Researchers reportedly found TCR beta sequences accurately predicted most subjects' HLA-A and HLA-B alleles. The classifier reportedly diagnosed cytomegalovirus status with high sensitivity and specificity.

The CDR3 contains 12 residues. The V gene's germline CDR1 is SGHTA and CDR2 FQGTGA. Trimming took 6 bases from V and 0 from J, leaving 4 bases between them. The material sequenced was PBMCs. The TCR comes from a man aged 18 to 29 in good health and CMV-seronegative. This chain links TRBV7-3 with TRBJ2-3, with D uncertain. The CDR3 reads CASSPSTDTQYF. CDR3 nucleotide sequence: TGTGCCAGCAGTCCTAGCACAGATACGCAGTATTTT.